This paragraph reports one T cell receptor (beta chain). Germline CDR1 is ENHRY and CDR2 is SYGVKD. Trimming removed 6 bases from V and 5 bases from J, with 5 bases in between. The CDR3 has 11 amino acids. PCR involved 60 Vbeta and 13 Jbeta primers. TCRdb keeps only in-frame clones here, not all; method: immunoSEQ multiplex PCR. The sample lists about 190,000 clones; roughly 80% were seen once. The sample is drawn from a study of cytomegalovirus exposure and HLA in healthy donors. The chain has TRBV10-3 and TRBJ2-1; D ambiguous. Sequencing was done on a sample of PBMCs. The sequence derives from a man aged 35 to 55 in good health and CMV-seropositive. Written as DNA, the CDR3 is TGTGCCATCAGCCTAGACAATGAGCAGTTCTTC. Protein product: CAISLDNEQFF.